Listed here are 32 T cell receptor beta chains from one sample, sequenced in a study of T cells in Graves' hyperthyroidism and ophthalmopathy. RNA transcripts provided the source from which TCR beta CDR3 regions were amplified. The TCR CDR3 was amplified in a first-round RT-PCR using the HTBI primer set. MiXCR, run by TCRdb on the multiplex PCR reads, gives a single entry per CDR3 protein. The profile shows about 360,000 distinct CDR3 sequences, more than 20% of them singletons. The material sequenced was blood. The origin of the receptors is a man between 50 and 59 years old with Graves' hyperthyroidism.

The rearrangement links TRBV7-9 to TRBJ1-2; D is undetermined. The CDR3 covers 14 residues. Trimming took 5 bases from V and 2 from J, leaving 12 bases between them. CDR1 is SEHNR, CDR2 FQNEAQ, per germline (reference sequence). CDR3 protein: CASSLEMENYGYTF. The DNA of the CDR3 is TGTGCCAGCAGCCTCGAAATGGAAAACTATGGCTACACCTTC.

This clonotype turned up a few times. The rearrangement uses TRBV11-3 and TRBJ2-3; 8 bases are shared with TRBD1. The CDR3 is 14 amino acids. Per the germline V gene, CDR1 is SGHNT and CDR2 is YENEEA. With 5 bases clipped from V and 4 bases from J, the junction kept 5 bases outside the gene matches. The CDR3 region is CASSPHRGADTQYF. CDR3 sequence (DNA): TGTGCCAGCAGCCCGCACAGGGGGGCAGATACGCAGTATTTT.

The chain couples TRBV29-1 to TRBJ2-3; D remains ambiguous. V was clipped by 1 base and J by 3 bases, with 11 bases between them. The CDR3 runs 14 residues. Germline V gene sequence: CDR1 SQVTM, CDR2 ANQGSEA. The CDR3 region has the DNA TGCAGCGTTGAAGGGAGAGAACCTACAGATACGCAGTATTTT. Protein sequence: CSVEGREPTDTQYF.

The chain has TRBV6-1 and TRBJ2-7; the match to TRBD1 covers 7 bases. The CDR3 has 14 amino acids. V was clipped by 6 bases and J by 2 bases; unmatched bases: 7. Germline values: CDR1 MNHNS, CDR2 SASEGT. CDR3 coding DNA: TGTGCCAGCAGGCCGGGACAGAAACCCTACGAGCAGTACTTC. Protein product: CASRPGQKPYEQYF.

This chain connects TRBV5-1 to TRBJ2-1; 7 nucleotides match TRBD2. The last part of the DNA fits TRBJ2-7 better; the J call may be wrong. The V gene's germline CDR1 is SGHRS and CDR2 YFSETQ. The CDR3 consists of 15 residues. The CDR3 is CASSLGGSSYNEQYF. In DNA, the CDR3 is TGCGCCAGCAGCTTGGGCGGGAGCTCCTACAATGAGCAGTACTTC.

The J gene is TRBJ2-3, the V gene TRBV3-1, with D perhaps TRBD2 (5 bases). V lost 1 base and J 2 bases, leaving 13 bases between the germline ends. CDR1 is LGHDT and CDR2 is YNNKEL in the germline V gene (reference sequence). The CDR3 length is 16 residues. The CDR3 DNA sequence: TGTGCCAGCAGCCAAGGACTACCAGTCCACACAGATACGCAGTATTTT. Translation gives CASSQGLPVHTDTQYF.

Many counts were recorded for this clonotype. CDR3 sequence: CASSLGSGSFQSTQYF. The CDR3 nucleotides read TGTGCCAGCAGCTTAGGTAGCGGGAGTTTTCAGAGTACGCAGTATTTT. The V gene is TRBV11-2, the J gene TRBJ2-3; 9 bases map to TRBD2. Germline CDR1 reads SGHAT; CDR2 reads FQNNGV. J gave up 8 bases and V 1 base, and 10 bases lay outside the gene matches. The CDR3 loop spans 16 amino acids.

The J gene is TRBJ1-1, the V gene TRBV2, with a weak D call TRBD1 (5 bases). Trimming left V 5 bases short and J 3 bases short, with 16 bases between. Per germline, CDR1 SNHLY and CDR2 FYNNEI. This CDR3 spans 15 amino acids. The CDR3 DNA reads TGTGCCAGCAGTACCTCCCAGGGAAGGTACACTGAAGCTTTCTTT. This encodes CASSTSQGRYTEAFF.

This clonotype has a count of ten or more. This chain joins TRBV28 and TRBJ1-1; no reliable D call. Trimming removed 6 bases from V and 6 bases from J, with 11 bases in between. CDR3 length: 12 residues. The germline gives CDR1 MDHEN, CDR2 SYDVKM. The CDR3 DNA is TGTGCCAGCAGGACCTTCGGTGCTGAAGCTTTCTTT. Protein sequence: CASRTFGAEAFF. The full variable domain, in which reference TRBV28 and TRBJ1-1 provide the parts outside the CDR3, is DVKVTQSSRYLVKRTGEKVFLECVQDMDHENMFWYRQDPGLGLRLIYFSYDVKMKEKGDIPEGYSVSREKKERFSLILESASTNQTSMYLCASRTFGAEAFFGQGTRLTVV.

A note on this clonotype: A much larger clone lies one base from this, so it may be a read error. This chain joins TRBV28 and TRBJ2-1; D is perhaps TRBD2 (6 bases). This CDR3 has 15 residues. CDR1 and CDR2 from the germline V gene are MDHEN and SYDVKM. Here the CDR3 reads CAGRAPGLSDNEQFF. The CDR3 coding sequence is TGTGCCGGCAGGGCCCCGGGACTCTCTGACAATGAGCAGTTCTTC. Looking up the rest from reference TRBV28 and TRBJ2-1 gives the full variable domain: DVKVTQSSRYLVKRTGEKVFLECVQDMDHENMFWYRQDPGLGLRLIYFSYDVKMKEKGDIPEGYSVSREKKERFSLILESASTNQTSMYLCAGRAPGLSDNEQFFGPGTRLTVL.

Many counts were recorded for this clonotype. The V call is TRBV6-1, the J call TRBJ2-3; 9 bases agree with TRBD2. CDR3 length equals 15 residues. The germline V gene has CDR1 MNHNS and CDR2 SASEGT. V shed 1 base, J shed 1 base, and the junction held 0 bases outside the gene matches. In DNA, the CDR3 is TGTGCCAGCAGTGAAGGGACTAGCGGCACAGATACGCAGTATTTT. Protein sequence: CASSEGTSGTDTQYF.

This clonotype was found a few times. The rearrangement joins TRBV6-1 to TRBJ2-5, with 10 bases fitting TRBD2. The ends lost 8 bases at V and 5 bases at J; junction bases unmatched: 8. Germline V gene lookup returns CDR1 MNHNS and CDR2 SASEGT. The CDR3 extends over 14 amino acids. The CDR3 nucleotides are TGTGCCAGCGGTGGACTAGCGGTTGGGGAGACCCAGTACTTC. Its translation: CASGGLAVGETQYF.

The chain carries TRBV19 and TRBJ1-2; D perhaps matches TRBD1 (5 bases). Between the trimmed V and J ends, which lost 5 bases and 1 base, there was a span of 17 bases. Germline V gene data show CDR1 as LNHDA and CDR2 as SQIVND (reference sequence). The CDR3 length is 16 residues. The CDR3 sequence is CASSDPRRADNYGYTF. The CDR3 nucleotides are TGTGCCAGTAGTGACCCCCGCAGGGCCGATAACTATGGCTACACCTTC.

Only a few counts were recorded for this clonotype. The J gene is TRBJ2-7, the V gene TRBV30; TRBD2 is a possible D gene (5 bases). V was trimmed by 4 bases and J by 6 bases, leaving 16 bases between them. Germline CDR1 reads GTSNPN; CDR2 reads SVGIG (reference sequence). CDR3 length: 13 amino acids. The CDR3 here is CAWTGIGISEQYF. In DNA, the CDR3 is TGTGCCTGGACCGGGATAGGGATCAGCGAGCAGTACTTC.

This clonotype was counted only a few times. V and J are TRBV30 and TRBJ2-3; D is possibly TRBD1 (5 bases). This CDR3 comprises 15 residues. Trimming removed 2 bases from V and 2 bases from J, with 14 bases in between. Germline loops: CDR1 GTSNPN, CDR2 SVGIG (reference sequence). The CDR3 DNA reads as TGTGCCTGGAGTATCGGAAGGGGCTACACAGATACGCAGTATTTT. This encodes CAWSIGRGYTDTQYF.

The chain is built from TRBV11-2 and TRBJ2-1; D not certain. The CDR3 consists of 10 residues. Trimming stripped 6 bases from V and 8 bases from J, with 5 bases between. In germline, CDR1 is SGHAT, CDR2 FQNNGV. The CDR3 loop reads CASRMYEQFF. For the CDR3, the DNA is TGTGCCAGCAGGATGTATGAGCAGTTCTTC.

This sequence joins TRBV19 and TRBJ1-5; D call uncertain. The V gene's germline CDR1 is LNHDA and CDR2 SQIVND (reference sequence). The V end lost 3 bases, the J end lost 0 bases, and 6 bases lay between the germline ends. CDR3 size: 14 residues. The CDR3 DNA reads TGTGCCAGTAGTATCAACCCTAGCAATCAGCCCCAGCATTTT. This encodes CASSINPSNQPQHF.

In its sample, this clonotype was seen a few times. J is TRBJ1-2 and V is TRBV20-1; D remains ambiguous. Germline lookup yields CDR1 DFQATT and CDR2 SNEGSKA (reference sequence). Trimming pared 0 bases from V and 0 bases from J, leaving 8 bases between. CDR3 length: 14 amino acids. CDR3 nucleotides: TGCAGTGCTAGAGATCCCGTCACTAACTATGGCTACACCTTC. Translating gives CSARDPVTNYGYTF.

This clonotype was observed a few times. The J gene is TRBJ1-1, the V gene TRBV10-3; no definite D call. Germline V gene data show CDR1 as ENHRY and CDR2 as SYGVKD. Between the trimmed V and J ends, which lost 4 bases and 2 bases, there was a span of 11 bases. The CDR3 consists of 14 residues. The CDR3: CAISAQKGNTEAFF. The CDR3 DNA reads as TGTGCCATCAGTGCCCAAAAGGGAAACACTGAAGCTTTCTTT.

The V and J genes are TRBV29-1 and TRBJ2-7; a possible D gene is TRBD1 (5 bases). This CDR3 has 15 residues. The V and J ends lost 0 bases and 3 bases respectively, with 15 bases between them. Germline CDR1 reads SQVTM; CDR2 reads ANQGSEA. The CDR3 here is CSVEEAGITRYEQYF. CDR3 sequence (DNA): TGCAGCGTTGAAGAGGCAGGGATTACCCGCTACGAGCAGTACTTC.

This chain joins TRBV6-1 and TRBJ2-3; 8 nucleotides align to TRBD2. V was pared by 6 bases and J by 2 bases, with 1 base of the junction left unmatched. Germline CDR1 MNHNS, CDR2 SASEGT. CDR3 length: 13 residues. CDR3 sequence: CASRREVTDTQYF. For the CDR3, the DNA is TGTGCCAGCAGGCGGGAGGTCACAGATACGCAGTATTTT.

This clonotype was seen at least ten times. The chain carries TRBV5-1 and TRBJ2-7; 10 nucleotides line up with TRBD1. Germline V gives CDR1 SGHRS, CDR2 YFSETQ. Unmatched junction bases numbered 11, after V lost 5 bases and J lost 6 bases. The CDR3 has 15 residues. The CDR3 loop reads CASSSDRGRLFEQYF. CDR3 coding DNA: TGCGCCAGCAGTTCGGACAGGGGGAGATTGTTCGAGCAGTACTTC.

The J gene is TRBJ2-2, the V gene TRBV28; D is unresolved. With 5 bases removed from V and 3 bases from J, the gap between germline ends came to 13 bases. The CDR3 runs 15 residues. Germline loops: CDR1 MDHEN, CDR2 SYDVKM. CDR3 sequence reads: CASSEFGRHTGELFF. The CDR3 region has the DNA TGTGCCAGCAGTGAATTCGGTCGGCACACCGGGGAGCTGTTTTTT. Looking up the rest from reference TRBV28 and TRBJ2-2 gives the full variable domain: DVKVTQSSRYLVKRTGEKVFLECVQDMDHENMFWYRQDPGLGLRLIYFSYDVKMKEKGDIPEGYSVSREKKERFSLILESASTNQTSMYLCASSEFGRHTGELFFGEGSRLTVL.

The table lists this clonotype with a count of one. Germline is not matched at one junction end, which may reflect a read error. The gene calls are TRBV5-1 and TRBJ2-1, with D possibly matching TRBD2 (6 bases). The germline gives CDR1 SGHRS, CDR2 YFSETQ. CDR3 length: 16 residues. The CDR3 coding sequence is TGCGCCAGCAGCACCACTAGCCTGAACTCCTACAATGAGCAGCTCTTC. This gives the protein CASSTTSLNSYNEQLF.

The chain links TRBV30 to TRBJ2-6; no clear D. Per germline, CDR1 GTSNPN and CDR2 SVGIG (reference sequence). The CDR3 is made up of 13 amino acids. Deletions cut 2 bases from V and 1 base from J, with 3 bases between. This CDR3 is CAWSTSGANVLTF. The DNA of the CDR3 is TGTGCCTGGAGTACATCTGGGGCCAACGTCCTGACTTTC.

J is TRBJ2-1 and V is TRBV20-1; D is perhaps TRBD2 (5 bases). Trimming removed 3 bases at V and 1 base at J, with 13 bases between. Germline-derived CDR1 and CDR2 are DFQATT and SNEGSKA (reference sequence). CDR3 length: 15 amino acids. In DNA, the CDR3 is TGCAGTGCTAGTTCGGACTGGGCTTCCTACAATGAGCAGTTCTTC. It specifies CSASSDWASYNEQFF.

Remarks on this clonotype: A clone one base away is much larger, so this may be a read error. The V call is TRBV3-1, the J call TRBJ1-1, with TRBD1 matching 7 bases. The CDR3 is 14 amino acids. Germline V lookup: CDR1 LGHDT, CDR2 YNNKEL (reference sequence). CDR3 DNA sequence: TGTGTCAGCAGCCAGCCAGGGGGGAACACTGAAGCTTTCTTT. As protein: CVSSQPGGNTEAFF.

This clonotype has at least ten counts. This chain connects TRBV7-9 to TRBJ2-3; a weak D match, TRBD2 (5 bases). The germline V gene has CDR1 SEHNR and CDR2 FQNEAQ (reference sequence). V lost 5 bases to trimming and J lost 5 bases, with 11 bases between them. CDR3 size: 13 residues. CDR3 sequence (DNA): TGTGCCAGCAGCCCACTAGGGCAAGATACGCAGTATTTT. Protein product: CASSPLGQDTQYF.

This clonotype appeared a few times. This rearrangement joins TRBV11-2 to TRBJ2-7; 7 nucleotides align to TRBD1. The CDR3 spans 13 residues. Germline V gene data show CDR1 as SGHAT and CDR2 as FQNNGV. After removal of 5 bases from V and 4 bases from J, the junction contained 5 bases not matched to a gene. CDR3 DNA: TGTGCCAGCAGCCCCTACAGGGGTTACGAGCAGTACTTC. Protein product: CASSPYRGYEQYF.

This clonotype occurred a few times. V usage is TRBV12-3 or TRBV12-4 and J usage is TRBJ2-6; 10 bases fit TRBD1. Germline trimming cut 0 bases from V and 1 base from J; bases unmatched to any gene: 6. The CDR3 covers 19 residues. Here the CDR3 reads CASSLAPGQGNSGANVLTF. CDR3 nucleotides: TGTGCCAGCAGTTTAGCGCCGGGACAGGGGAATTCTGGGGCCAACGTCCTGACTTTC.

The table lists this clonotype with a few counts. V gene TRBV27 combines with J gene TRBJ2-5; no clear D gene. CDR1 is MNHEY and CDR2 is SMNVEV in the germline V gene (reference sequence). V was clipped by 5 bases and J by 11 bases, with 15 bases between them. The CDR3 sequence is 12 residues long. CDR3 sequence reads: CASSPSGRQQYF. DNA of the CDR3: TGTGCCAGCAGTCCTTCGGGCAGGCAACAGTACTTC.

This chain uses TRBV10-3 with TRBJ2-1; D is possibly TRBD2 (5 bases). Germline values: CDR1 ENHRY, CDR2 SYGVKD. The CDR3 covers 14 residues. V gave up 6 bases and J gave up 1 base, with 10 bases separating them. CDR3 loop: CAISGEISYNEQFF. DNA of the CDR3: TGTGCCATCAGCGGGGAGATTTCCTACAATGAGCAGTTCTTC.